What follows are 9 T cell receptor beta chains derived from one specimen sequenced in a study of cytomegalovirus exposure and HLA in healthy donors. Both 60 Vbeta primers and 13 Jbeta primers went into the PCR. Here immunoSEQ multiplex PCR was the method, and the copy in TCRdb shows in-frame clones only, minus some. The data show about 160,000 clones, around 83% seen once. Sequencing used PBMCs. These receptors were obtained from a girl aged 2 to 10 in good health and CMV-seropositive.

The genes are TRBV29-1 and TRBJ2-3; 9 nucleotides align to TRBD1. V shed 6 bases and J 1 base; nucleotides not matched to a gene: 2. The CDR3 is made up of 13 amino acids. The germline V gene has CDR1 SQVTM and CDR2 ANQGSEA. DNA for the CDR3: TGCAGCGTGGACAGGGGTCGCACAGATACGCAGTATTTT. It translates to CSVDRGRTDTQYF.

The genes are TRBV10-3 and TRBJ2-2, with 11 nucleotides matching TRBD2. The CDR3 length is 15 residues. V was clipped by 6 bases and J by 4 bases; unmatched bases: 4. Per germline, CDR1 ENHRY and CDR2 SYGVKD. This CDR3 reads CAISSGTSGTGELFF. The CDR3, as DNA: TGTGCCATCAGCTCCGGGACTAGCGGCACCGGGGAGCTGTTTTTT.

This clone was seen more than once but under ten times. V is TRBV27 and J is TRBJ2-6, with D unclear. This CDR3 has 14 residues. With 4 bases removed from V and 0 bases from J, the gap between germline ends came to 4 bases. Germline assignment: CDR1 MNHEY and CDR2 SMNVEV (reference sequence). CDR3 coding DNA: TGTGCCAGCAGTTCCTACTCTGGGGCCAACGTCCTGACTTTC. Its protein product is CASSSYSGANVLTF.

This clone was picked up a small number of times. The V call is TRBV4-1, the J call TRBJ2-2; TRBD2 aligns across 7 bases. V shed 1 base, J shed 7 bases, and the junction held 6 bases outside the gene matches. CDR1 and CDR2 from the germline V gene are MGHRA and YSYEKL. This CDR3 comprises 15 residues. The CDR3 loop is CASSQVWSGDGELFF. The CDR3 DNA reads TGCGCCAGCAGCCAAGTATGGAGCGGGGACGGGGAGCTGTTTTTT.

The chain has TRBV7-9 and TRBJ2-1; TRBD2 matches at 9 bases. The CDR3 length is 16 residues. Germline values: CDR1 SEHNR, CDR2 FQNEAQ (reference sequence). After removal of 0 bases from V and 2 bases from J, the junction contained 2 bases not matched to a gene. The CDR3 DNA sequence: TGTGCCAGCAGCTTAGCCGCGGGAGGGACCTACAATGAGCAGTTCTTC. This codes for CASSLAAGGTYNEQFF.

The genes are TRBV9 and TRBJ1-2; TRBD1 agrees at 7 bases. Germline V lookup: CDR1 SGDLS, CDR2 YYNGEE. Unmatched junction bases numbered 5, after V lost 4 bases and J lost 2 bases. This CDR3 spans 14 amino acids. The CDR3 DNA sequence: TGTGCCAGCAGCACGGCGACAGGGAACTATGGCTACACCTTC. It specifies CASSTATGNYGYTF.

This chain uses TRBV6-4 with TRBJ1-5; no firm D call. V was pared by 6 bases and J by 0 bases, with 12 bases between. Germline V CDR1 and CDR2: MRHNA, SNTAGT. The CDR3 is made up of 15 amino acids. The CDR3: CASRVVYYSNQPQHF. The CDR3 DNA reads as TGTGCCAGCAGGGTTGTCTACTATAGCAATCAGCCCCAGCATTTT.

The CDR3 DNA reads TGTGCCGGGGCCGGAAACACCATATATTTT. It encodes CAGAGNTIYF. The rearrangement joins TRBV30 to TRBJ1-3; TRBD1 is a possible D gene (5 bases). CDR1 is GTSNPN and CDR2 is SVGIG in the germline V gene (reference sequence). Trimming stripped 8 bases from V and 4 bases from J, with 6 bases between. The CDR3 totals 10 residues.

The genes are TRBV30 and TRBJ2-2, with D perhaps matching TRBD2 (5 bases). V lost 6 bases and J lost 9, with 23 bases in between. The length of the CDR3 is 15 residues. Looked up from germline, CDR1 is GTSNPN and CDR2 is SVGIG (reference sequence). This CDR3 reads CACERTGGLGRELFF. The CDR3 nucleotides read TGTGCCTGTGAGCGGACGGGCGGCCTGGGGAGGGAGCTGTTTTTT.